This is a list of T cell receptor beta chains from one sample in a study of PD-L1 blockade in urothelial cancer. Measured with immunoSEQ multiplex PCR; TCRdb has only the in-frame clones, and not every one. The sample yields about 26,000 clones, 86% seen once. Here the sequenced sample was PBMCs, taken around atezolizumab (anti-PD-L1) treatment. The receptors were sampled from a man in his fifties or sixties with urothelial cancer. The CDR3 runs from the conserved cysteine through the conserved F or W. D genes are given only for firm matches. Size tells how often a clone was seen (once, few, many) or the class of an expanded clone, and some rows leave it out.

CDR3nt: TGTGCCAGCAGTAAAACCGGGACAGGGACCTACGAGCAGTACTTC; CDR3aa: CASSKTGTGTYEQYF; d_gene: TRBD1; abundance: NA; j_gene: TRBJ2-7; len: 15; v_gene: TRBV6-5
CDR3nt: TGTGCCAGCAGTGAACACAAGGGACTAGCGGGGAACTACGAGCAGTACTTC; CDR3aa: CASSEHKGLAGNYEQYF; d_gene: TRBD2; abundance: NA; j_gene: TRBJ2-7; len: 17; v_gene: TRBV6-1
CDR3nt: TGTGCCAGCAGTATACTAGCCAGTATCTACGAGCAGTACTTC; CDR3aa: CASSILASIYEQYF; d_gene: NA; abundance: NA; j_gene: TRBJ2-7; len: 14; v_gene: TRBV21-1
CDR3nt: TGTGCCAGCTCACCCCTATCAGGGGACACTGAAGCTTTCTTT; CDR3aa: CASSPLSGDTEAFF; d_gene: NA; abundance: NA; j_gene: TRBJ1-1; len: 14; v_gene: TRBV18
CDR3nt: TGTGCCTGGAGAGAAGCCGGGACAGGGTTCGAGCAGTACTTC; CDR3aa: CAWREAGTGFEQYF; d_gene: TRBD1; abundance: NA; j_gene: TRBJ2-7; len: 14; v_gene: TRBV30
CDR3nt: TGTGCCAGCAGCTTGGGGGCCCGCTACAATGAGCAGTTCTTC; CDR3aa: CASSLGARYNEQFF; d_gene: NA; abundance: once; j_gene: TRBJ2-1; len: 14; v_gene: TRBV5-8
CDR3nt: TGTGCCAGCAGTCGACAGGGGCGACTCTATGGCTACACCTTC; CDR3aa: CASSRQGRLYGYTF; d_gene: TRBD1; abundance: NA; j_gene: TRBJ1-2; len: 14; v_gene: TRBV6-5
CDR3nt: TGCAGCGTTGAGAATCCCGGGACAGGGTATGGCTACACCTTC; CDR3aa: CSVENPGTGYGYTF; d_gene: TRBD1; abundance: few; j_gene: TRBJ1-2; len: 14; v_gene: TRBV29-1
CDR3nt: TGTGCCAGTAGTATGAGTCTCCCCGGGGAGCTGTTTTTT; CDR3aa: CASSMSLPGELFF; d_gene: NA; abundance: NA; j_gene: TRBJ2-2; len: 13; v_gene: TRBV19
CDR3nt: TGCGCCAGCACCTCAGGGGGAAATTTTATCGGGGAGCTGTTTTTT; CDR3aa: CASTSGGNFIGELFF; d_gene: TRBD1; abundance: NA; j_gene: TRBJ2-2; len: 15; v_gene: TRBV5-1
CDR3nt: TGTGCCAGCGGGGGGGACAGGCTGAACACCGGGGAGCTGTTTTTT; CDR3aa: CASGGDRLNTGELFF; d_gene: NA; abundance: NA; j_gene: TRBJ2-2; len: 15; v_gene: TRBV27
CDR3nt: TGTGCCAGCAGCCCGGTGGGCAGGGGAAGGAGCAACGAGCAGTACTTC; CDR3aa: CASSPVGRGRSNEQYF; d_gene: NA; abundance: NA; j_gene: TRBJ2-7; len: 16; v_gene: TRBV2
CDR3nt: TGTGCCAGCATCCGACTAGCGGGGAGCGCAGATACGCAGTATTTT; CDR3aa: CASIRLAGSADTQYF; d_gene: TRBD2; abundance: NA; j_gene: TRBJ2-3; len: 15; v_gene: TRBV2
CDR3nt: TGTGCCAGCAGCCCGCACGGGGGGGATACGCAGTATTTT; CDR3aa: CASSPHGGDTQYF; d_gene: TRBD2; abundance: NA; j_gene: TRBJ2-3; len: 13; v_gene: TRBV11-2
CDR3nt: TGTGCCAGCAGTGACTCGAGCACAGCCGACATTCAGTACTTC; CDR3aa: CASSDSSTADIQYF; d_gene: NA; abundance: NA; j_gene: TRBJ2-4; len: 14; v_gene: TRBV6-4
CDR3nt: TGTGCCAGCAGTGACGGGCGGGGATACCCCCAAGAGACCCAGTACTTC; CDR3aa: CASSDGRGYPQETQYF; d_gene: NA; abundance: NA; j_gene: TRBJ2-5; len: 16; v_gene: TRBV7-2
CDR3nt: TGCGCCAGCAGCACCAGGACAGGGTTGGGCTACACCTTC; CDR3aa: CASSTRTGLGYTF; d_gene: TRBD1; abundance: NA; j_gene: TRBJ1-2; len: 13; v_gene: TRBV4-1
CDR3nt: TGTGCCAGCAGCGCGACAGGGAAAGGCTACACCTTC; CDR3aa: CASSATGKGYTF; d_gene: TRBD1; abundance: once; j_gene: TRBJ1-2; len: 12; v_gene: TRBV7-9
CDR3nt: TGTGCCAGCAGCGTGGACAATTCTTATGGCTACACCTTC; CDR3aa: CASSVDNSYGYTF; d_gene: NA; abundance: NA; j_gene: TRBJ1-2; len: 13; v_gene: TRBV9
CDR3nt: TGTGCCAGCAGCTCGGACAGGGGCTCCTACAATGAGCAGTTCTTC; CDR3aa: CASSSDRGSYNEQFF; d_gene: TRBD1; abundance: NA; j_gene: TRBJ2-1; len: 15; v_gene: TRBV7-3
CDR3nt: TGTGCCAGCAGCGGGGACACCACAGATACGCAGTATTTT; CDR3aa: CASSGDTTDTQYF; d_gene: NA; abundance: NA; j_gene: TRBJ2-3; len: 13; v_gene: TRBV2
CDR3nt: TGTGCCAGCAGCTTAGAGATGGGGACAGGGGCCTACGAGCAGTACTTC; CDR3aa: CASSLEMGTGAYEQYF; d_gene: TRBD1; abundance: NA; j_gene: TRBJ2-7; len: 16; v_gene: TRBV11-2
CDR3nt: TGTGCCAGCAGTTACTCGGGGCAGTCAAACATTCAGTACTTC; CDR3aa: CASSYSGQSNIQYF; d_gene: NA; abundance: NA; j_gene: TRBJ2-4; len: 14; v_gene: TRBV6-5
CDR3nt: TGTGCCAGCAGCTCCCAGGGAGGCCGGGGGAGGACCGGGGAGCTGTTTTTT; CDR3aa: CASSSQGGRGRTGELFF; d_gene: NA; abundance: NA; j_gene: TRBJ2-2; len: 17; v_gene: TRBV11-2
CDR3nt: TGTGCCAGCAGCGCTAGCGGGAAGAGCACAGATACGCAGTATTTT; CDR3aa: CASSASGKSTDTQYF; d_gene: TRBD2; abundance: NA; j_gene: TRBJ2-3; len: 15; v_gene: TRBV9
CDR3nt: TGTGCCAGCAACCTCCGGGACAGTTCCTACGAGCAGTACTTC; CDR3aa: CASNLRDSSYEQYF; d_gene: TRBD1; abundance: NA; j_gene: TRBJ2-7; len: 14; v_gene: TRBV30
CDR3nt: TGCGCCAGCAGCACCGGACAGGGTAATAAGTGGAACACCATATATTTT; CDR3aa: CASSTGQGNKWNTIYF; d_gene: TRBD1; abundance: NA; j_gene: TRBJ1-3; len: 16; v_gene: TRBV5-1
CDR3nt: TGCGCCAGCAGCCAAGACTCCCAGGGCGGAGAGACCCAGTACTTC; CDR3aa: CASSQDSQGGETQYF; d_gene: NA; abundance: NA; j_gene: TRBJ2-5; len: 15; v_gene: TRBV4-1
CDR3nt: TGTGCCAGTAGTTTAGGGGAGTCCTACAATGAGCAGTTCTTC; CDR3aa: CASSLGESYNEQFF; d_gene: NA; abundance: NA; j_gene: TRBJ2-1; len: 14; v_gene: TRBV19
CDR3nt: TGTGCCACCAAAGAGGGCCAGGGACTCTCCTACGAGCAGTACTTC; CDR3aa: CATKEGQGLSYEQYF; d_gene: NA; abundance: NA; j_gene: TRBJ2-7; len: 15; v_gene: TRBV15
CDR3nt: TGCGCCAGCAGGCCGGGGGGCACTTACAATGAGCAGTTCTTC; CDR3aa: CASRPGGTYNEQFF; d_gene: NA; abundance: NA; j_gene: TRBJ2-1; len: 14; v_gene: TRBV5-1
CDR3nt: TGTGCCAGCTCACCAGGTGGGACTATAGAAAACATTCAGTACTTC; CDR3aa: CASSPGGTIENIQYF; d_gene: TRBD2; abundance: NA; j_gene: TRBJ2-4; len: 15; v_gene: TRBV18
CDR3nt: TGTGCCAGTAGTATAGTGGGACAGCGGAGCAATCAGCCCCAGCATTTT; CDR3aa: CASSIVGQRSNQPQHF; d_gene: TRBD1; abundance: NA; j_gene: TRBJ1-5; len: 16; v_gene: TRBV19
CDR3nt: TGTGCCATCAGTGAGTCGAGGAGCTCTGGAAACACCATATATTTT; CDR3aa: CAISESRSSGNTIYF; d_gene: NA; abundance: NA; j_gene: TRBJ1-3; len: 15; v_gene: TRBV10-3
CDR3nt: TGTGCCATCAGTGGGACAGAAAACATTCAGTACTTC; CDR3aa: CAISGTENIQYF; d_gene: NA; abundance: NA; j_gene: TRBJ2-4; len: 12; v_gene: TRBV10-3
CDR3nt: TGTGCCAGCCAATTCGGGACTAGGGGCACAGATACGCAGTATTTT; CDR3aa: CASQFGTRGTDTQYF; d_gene: TRBD2; abundance: NA; j_gene: TRBJ2-3; len: 15; v_gene: TRBV7-2
CDR3nt: TGTGCCAGCTCGGCGGGGGTTCAGCCCCAGCATTTT; CDR3aa: CASSAGVQPQHF; d_gene: NA; abundance: NA; j_gene: TRBJ1-5; len: 12; v_gene: TRBV25-1
CDR3nt: TGCAGCGTTGAAGGCGGGCTGGCCTACAATGAGCAGTTCTTC; CDR3aa: CSVEGGLAYNEQFF; d_gene: NA; abundance: NA; j_gene: TRBJ2-1; len: 14; v_gene: TRBV29-1
CDR3nt: TGTGCCAGCACCGGGACAGGGCGCACAGATACGCAGTATTTT; CDR3aa: CASTGTGRTDTQYF; d_gene: TRBD1; abundance: NA; j_gene: TRBJ2-3; len: 14; v_gene: TRBV2
CDR3nt: TGTGCCAGCAGCTTGTGGGGGGGAACCACCTATGGCTACACCTTC; CDR3aa: CASSLWGGTTYGYTF; d_gene: NA; abundance: NA; j_gene: TRBJ1-2; len: 15; v_gene: TRBV5-6
CDR3nt: TGTGCCCTCGGAGGGGGGGCCCAGCCGAGGCAGTATTTT; CDR3aa: CALGGGAQPRQYF; d_gene: NA; abundance: NA; j_gene: TRBJ2-3; len: 13; v_gene: TRBV30
CDR3nt: TGTGCCAGCAGTAAGACAGTGATGAACACTGAAGCTTTCTTT; CDR3aa: CASSKTVMNTEAFF; d_gene: NA; abundance: NA; j_gene: TRBJ1-1; len: 14; v_gene: TRBV27
CDR3nt: TGCGCCAGCAGGAGGGACTCTGGAAACACCATATATTTT; CDR3aa: CASRRDSGNTIYF; d_gene: NA; abundance: NA; j_gene: TRBJ1-3; len: 13; v_gene: TRBV5-1